The 20 T cell receptor beta chains in this list originate from one sample, sequenced in a study of CD8 T cells in Susac syndrome. The RNA input was roughly 0.45 to 1 ug, and it was reverse transcribed with random hexamers. TCRdb re-called the immunoSEQ multiplex PCR reads through MiXCR, storing one row per CDR3 protein. The sample has approximately 150,000 distinct CDR3 sequences; approximately 90% are singletons. Sequencing input: CD4+ T cells from PBMCs. The receptors originated from a human donor in good health.

The J gene is TRBJ2-1, the V gene TRBV19, with D maybe TRBD1 (5 bases). The CDR3 consists of 14 residues. Trimming cost V 8 bases and J 6 bases, with 17 bases left between them. The germline V gene has CDR1 LNHDA and CDR2 SQIVND (reference sequence). For the CDR3, the DNA is TGTGCCAGTTCACAGGCCTCTGTAGTCAATGAGCAGTTCTTC. Its protein is CASSQASVVNEQFF.

This chain links TRBV5-1 with TRBJ1-3; D is ambiguous. The CDR3 length is 15 residues. Per germline, CDR1 SGHRS and CDR2 YFSETQ. Trimming removed 0 bases at V and 0 bases at J, with 7 bases between. CDR3 coding DNA: TGCGCCAGCAGCTTGGAACAGCTCTCTGGAAACACCATATATTTT. Amino acid sequence: CASSLEQLSGNTIYF.

The V call is TRBV18, the J call TRBJ2-4, with TRBD2 matching over 9 bases. Germline V CDR1 and CDR2: KGHSH, LQKENI. The V segment lost 0 bases and the J segment 6 bases; nucleotides outside the gene matches: 9. The length of the CDR3 is 17 residues. CDR3 loop: CASSPPGQSGRSNIQYF. The CDR3 bases are TGTGCCAGCTCACCACCGGGCCAGAGCGGGAGGTCAAACATTCAGTACTTC.

The chain has TRBV28 and TRBJ2-1; 7 bases match TRBD2. Germline-derived CDR1 and CDR2 are MDHEN and SYDVKM. The CDR3 consists of 12 residues. J was trimmed by 9 bases and V by 6 bases; bases with no gene match: 5. The CDR3 sequence: CASSSGTTEQFF. The CDR3 coding sequence is TGTGCCAGCAGCTCCGGGACTACTGAGCAGTTCTTC.

This chain joins TRBV7-9 and TRBJ2-5; a weak D match, TRBD2 (5 bases). V dropped 7 bases and J dropped 2 bases, with 17 bases sitting between them. The germline V gene has CDR1 SEHNR and CDR2 FQNEAQ (reference sequence). This CDR3 region has 15 residues. The CDR3 spells CASISFSGKQETQYF. CDR3 in DNA: TGTGCCAGCATCTCATTCAGCGGCAAGCAAGAGACCCAGTACTTC.

The chain is built from TRBV24-1 and TRBJ2-2; D unresolved. CDR1 and CDR2 (germline): KGHDR, SFDVKD. This CDR3 is 12 amino acids long. Trimming took off 8 bases at V and 4 bases at J, with 7 bases between the two ends. CDR3 coding DNA: TGTGCCACCAAGGACCCCACCGGGGAGCTGTTTTTT. Translated, it gives CATKDPTGELFF.

This chain links TRBV6-5 with TRBJ2-1; 12 bases map to TRBD2. This CDR3 spans 15 amino acids. The junction had 7 bases not matched to a gene; V was cut back by 4 bases and J by 9 bases. Germline-derived CDR1 and CDR2 are MNHEY and SVGAGI. The CDR3 DNA is TGTGCCAGCAGTTCCAGACTAGCGGGAGCAGTTGAGCAGTTCTTC. It yields the protein CASSSRLAGAVEQFF.

The rearrangement uses TRBV29-1 and TRBJ2-3; weak D call: TRBD1 (5 bases). This CDR3 contains 13 residues. Trimming left V 3 bases short and J 2 bases short, with 9 bases between. Germline assignment: CDR1 SQVTM and CDR2 ANQGSEA. The CDR3 sequence is CSVDDSPTDTQYF. Written as DNA, the CDR3 is TGCAGCGTTGATGACAGCCCCACAGATACGCAGTATTTT.

The chain uses TRBV6-1 and TRBJ1-5, with TRBD1 as a possible D gene (6 bases). Germline lookup yields CDR1 MNHNS and CDR2 SASEGT. V was shortened by 5 bases and J by 3 bases, with 17 bases between the two germline ends. The CDR3 contains 16 residues. CDR3 bases: TGTGCCAGCAGTCCCTTGGCAGGGGCCCTCAATCAGCCCCAGCATTTT. Encoded protein: CASSPLAGALNQPQHF.

The chain uses TRBV12-3 or TRBV12-4 and TRBJ2-1; 7 bases are shared with TRBD2. Trimming took 3 bases from V and 5 from J; bases not matched to a gene: 10. CDR3 length: 16 residues. This chain's CDR3 is CASSFRRASGHNEQFF. Here the CDR3 DNA reads TGTGCCAGCAGTTTTAGAAGGGCTAGCGGTCACAATGAGCAGTTCTTC.

Only a few counts were recorded for this clonotype. The chain couples TRBV29-1 to TRBJ2-5; the D gene is possibly TRBD1 (6 bases). V was trimmed by 8 bases and J by 5 bases, leaving 15 bases between them. This CDR3 has 12 residues. Looked up from germline, CDR1 is SQVTM and CDR2 is ANQGSEA. The CDR3 DNA reads as TGCAGCTTCCAACAGGGTGCGGAGACCCAGTACTTC. It specifies CSFQQGAETQYF.

The V and J genes are TRBV5-1 and TRBJ2-7, with 8 bases lining up with TRBD1. V lost 7 bases, J lost 4 bases, and 7 bases stayed unmatched. Germline CDR1 SGHRS, CDR2 YFSETQ. This CDR3 region has 13 residues. CDR3 amino acids: CASGPQGAYEQYF. The CDR3 region has the DNA TGCGCCAGCGGACCCCAGGGGGCATACGAGCAGTACTTC.

V usage is TRBV12-3 or TRBV12-4 and J usage is TRBJ2-7; tentatively, D is TRBD1 or TRBD2 (7 bases each). Trimming left V 2 bases short and J 6 bases short, with 14 bases between. The CDR3 is 14 amino acids. CDR3 coding DNA: TGTGCCAGCAGTTTAAGGGGCAGGGGGGGCGAGCAGTACTTC. Its protein product is CASSLRGRGGEQYF.

CDR3 sequence reads: CASSWGGRDNEQFF. The CDR3 DNA reads as TGTGCCAGCAGCTGGGGCGGGAGGGACAATGAGCAGTTCTTC. This chain joins TRBV7-9 and TRBJ2-1; 9 bases align to TRBD2. Unmatched junction bases numbered 3, after V lost 4 bases and J lost 5 bases. This CDR3 has 14 residues. Germline lookup yields CDR1 SEHNR and CDR2 FQNEAQ (reference sequence). Variable domain in full (rest from reference TRBV7-9 and TRBJ2-1): DTGVSQNPRHKITKRGQNVTFRCDPISEHNRLYWYRQTLGQGPEFLTYFQNEAQLEKSRLLSDRFSAERPKGSFSTLEIQRTEQGDSAMYLCASSWGGRDNEQFFGPGTRLTVL.

This clonotype was found once. The rearrangement uses TRBV20-1 and TRBJ2-1, with D uncertain. This CDR3 has 11 amino acids. V was shortened by 6 bases and J by 2 bases, with 5 bases between the two germline ends. Germline lookup yields CDR1 DFQATT and CDR2 SNEGSKA (reference sequence). CDR3 region: CSAWTYNEQFF. DNA for the CDR3: TGCAGTGCCTGGACCTACAATGAGCAGTTCTTC.

This rearrangement joins TRBV6-1 to TRBJ2-2, with TRBD2 identical over 7 bases. Looked up from germline, CDR1 is MNHNS and CDR2 is SASEGT. The CDR3 consists of 15 residues. J lost 4 bases, V lost 1 base, and 3 bases had no gene match. The CDR3 sequence: CASSEGGGGTGELFF. In DNA, the CDR3 is TGTGCCAGCAGTGAAGGGGGCGGGGGCACCGGGGAGCTGTTTTTT.

The chain combines TRBV28 with TRBJ2-7, with D possibly being TRBD2 (6 bases). CDR1 and CDR2 (germline): MDHEN, SYDVKM. CDR3 length equals 13 residues. V was shortened by 7 bases and J by 3 bases, with 13 bases between the two germline ends. The CDR3 sequence is CASTLSDYYEQYF. The CDR3 nucleotides read TGTGCCAGCACCCTGTCGGACTACTACGAGCAGTACTTC. Full variable domain (rest looked up from reference TRBV28 and TRBJ2-7): DVKVTQSSRYLVKRTGEKVFLECVQDMDHENMFWYRQDPGLGLRLIYFSYDVKMKEKGDIPEGYSVSREKKERFSLILESASTNQTSMYLCASTLSDYYEQYFGPGTRLTVT.

V usage is TRBV9 and J usage is TRBJ2-6; D unresolved. The germline CDR1 and CDR2 sequences are SGDLS and YYNGEE. This CDR3 has 13 amino acids. V was shortened by 0 bases and J by 4 bases, with 2 bases between the two germline ends. In DNA form, the CDR3 reads TGTGCCAGCAGCGTAGCGGGGGCCAACGTCCTGACTTTC. Translating it yields CASSVAGANVLTF. The whole variable domain, remainder taken from reference TRBV9 and TRBJ2-6, is DSGVTQTPKHLITATGQRVTLRCSPRSGDLSVYWYQQSLDQGLQFLIQYYNGEERAKGNILERFSAQQFPDLHSELNLSSLELGDSALYFCASSVAGANVLTFGAGSRLTVL.

The chain couples TRBV15 to TRBJ1-2; D perhaps matches TRBD1 (5 bases). The CDR3 consists of 15 residues. The germline V gene has CDR1 LNHNV and CDR2 YYDKDF (reference sequence). V lost 2 bases to trimming and J lost 4 bases, with 14 bases between them. In DNA form, the CDR3 reads TGTGCCACCAGCAGAAAAGCCGGGACGGGCTATGGCTACACCTTC. It translates to CATSRKAGTGYGYTF. The full variable domain, rest sourced from reference TRBV15 and TRBJ1-2, is DAMVIQNPRYQVTQFGKPVTLSCSQTLNHNVMYWYQQKSSQAPKLLFHYYDKDFNNEADTPDNFQSRRPNTSFCFLDIRSPGLGDTAMYLCATSRKAGTGYGYTFGSGTRLTVV.

The chain couples TRBV20-1 to TRBJ2-5; 16 bases are shared with TRBD2. Germline V gene data show CDR1 as DFQATT and CDR2 as SNEGSKA (reference sequence). This CDR3 has 19 residues. The DNA for the CDR3 is TGCACCTGCCGAAAGGGACTAGCGGGAGGGCCACGTACCGGAGAGACCCAGTACTTC. Its translation: CTCRKGLAGGPRTGETQYF.